Below, 16 T cell receptor beta chains from the same sample are listed, as sequenced in a study of cytomegalovirus exposure and HLA in healthy donors. PCR employed 60 Vbeta and 13 Jbeta primers. The protocol was immunoSEQ multiplex PCR, while the TCRdb copy is restricted to in-frame clones and leaves out a portion. The sample contains roughly 200,000 clones, just over 75% of which appear only once. Sequenced input: PBMCs. The receptors were gathered from a man aged 25-40 years in good health and CMV-seronegative.

This sequence joins TRBV5-4 and TRBJ2-1; 7 bases map to TRBD2. With 4 bases clipped from V and 0 bases from J, the junction kept 4 bases outside the gene matches. Germline CDR1 reads SGHNT; CDR2 reads YYREEE (reference sequence). The CDR3 has 15 residues. The CDR3 spells CASSNRDYSYNEQFF. The CDR3 DNA sequence: TGTGCCAGCAGCAACCGGGACTACTCCTACAATGAGCAGTTCTTC.

This clone was observed a single time. The chain links TRBV5-1 to TRBJ2-4; 8 nucleotides match TRBD1. J was trimmed by 7 bases and V by 4 bases; bases with no gene match: 7. This CDR3 is built from 14 residues. Germline V CDR1 and CDR2: SGHRS, YFSETQ. The CDR3 is CASSQTGEGNIQYF. The DNA for the CDR3 is TGCGCCAGCAGCCAGACAGGGGAAGGGAACATTCAGTACTTC. The variable domain in full, with the rest retrieved from reference TRBV5-1 and TRBJ2-4, is KAGVTQTPRYLIKTRGQQVTLSCSPISGHRSVSWYQQTPGQGLQFLFEYFSETQRNKGNFPGRFSGRQFSNSRSEMNVSTLELGDSALYLCASSQTGEGNIQYFGAGTRLSVL.

The chain couples TRBV2 to TRBJ1-3; no clear D. CDR3 size: 14 residues. Trimming cost V 6 bases and J 0 bases, with 9 bases left between them. Germline V gives CDR1 SNHLY, CDR2 FYNNEI. CDR3 sequence reads: CASSMGFSGNTIYF. DNA of the CDR3: TGTGCCAGCAGCATGGGCTTCTCTGGAAACACCATATATTTT.

This clone appeared once. Here the CDR3 reads CASSLGLGGVIGNQPQHF. The CDR3 DNA is TGTGCCAGCAGCTTAGGGCTAGGGGGGGTGATAGGCAATCAGCCCCAGCATTTT. V gene TRBV7-2 combines with J gene TRBJ1-5, with D possibly matching TRBD1 (6 bases). Germline assignment: CDR1 SGHTA and CDR2 FQGNSA. V gave up 1 base and J gave up 2 bases, with 18 bases separating them. This CDR3 contains 18 residues.

The rearrangement joins TRBV5-4 to TRBJ2-7; 8 positions agree with TRBD1. CDR3 length: 14 amino acids. The germline CDR1 and CDR2 sequences are SGHNT and YYREEE (reference sequence). The ends lost 4 bases at V and 4 bases at J; junction bases unmatched: 7. CDR3: CASSKDRVQYEQYF. In nucleotides, the CDR3 is TGTGCCAGCAGCAAGGACAGGGTTCAGTACGAGCAGTACTTC.

This clone has just a few counts. The chain employs TRBV5-4 and TRBJ2-6; a possible D gene is TRBD1 (5 bases). CDR3 length equals 15 residues. The ends were cut back, 0 bases at V and 4 bases at J, with 8 bases in the middle. Germline values: CDR1 SGHNT, CDR2 YYREEE (reference sequence). CDR3 protein: CASSLAGLGANVLTF. The CDR3 DNA follows: TGTGCCAGCAGCTTGGCAGGGTTAGGGGCCAACGTCCTGACTTTC.

The rearrangement links TRBV2 to TRBJ2-7, with D possibly matching TRBD2 (7 bases). This CDR3 is built from 17 residues. Trimming shortened V by 3 bases and J by 4 bases, and 22 bases separated the two germline ends. CDR1 is SNHLY, CDR2 FYNNEI, per germline. This chain's CDR3 is CASSDSLGGLVGYEQYF. The CDR3 nucleotides read TGTGCCAGCAGTGATTCCTTGGGGGGGCTTGTTGGGTACGAGCAGTACTTC.

V is TRBV28 and J is TRBJ2-1, with TRBD1 matching over 7 bases. The germline CDR1 and CDR2 sequences are MDHEN and SYDVKM. The V gene end was trimmed by 3 bases and the J gene end by 2 bases; junction bases not matched to a gene: 7. CDR3 length equals 16 residues. The CDR3 reads CASSFMGQPTYNEQFF. CDR3 nucleotides: TGTGCCAGCAGTTTCATGGGACAGCCTACCTACAATGAGCAGTTCTTC. Filled out from reference TRBV28 and TRBJ2-1, the complete variable domain reads DVKVTQSSRYLVKRTGEKVFLECVQDMDHENMFWYRQDPGLGLRLIYFSYDVKMKEKGDIPEGYSVSREKKERFSLILESASTNQTSMYLCASSFMGQPTYNEQFFGPGTRLTVL.

The chain recombines TRBV2 with TRBJ1-4; tentative D call: TRBD1 (6 bases). Trimming took 0 bases from V and 7 from J, leaving 12 bases between them. CDR1 is SNHLY, CDR2 FYNNEI, per germline. The length of the CDR3 is 15 residues. The CDR3 reads CASSEAWGGGEKLFF. CDR3 sequence (DNA): TGTGCCAGCAGTGAAGCCTGGGGGGGCGGTGAAAAACTGTTTTTT. Complete variable domain (other parts from reference TRBV2 and TRBJ1-4): EPEVTQTPSHQVTQMGQEVILRCVPISNHLYFYWYRQILGQKVEFLVSFYNNEISEKSEIFDDQFSVERPDGSNFTLKIRSTKLEDSAMYFCASSEAWGGGEKLFFGSGTQLSVL.

The J gene is TRBJ1-4, the V gene TRBV25-1; 10 positions match TRBD1. Germline V lookup: CDR1 MGHDK, CDR2 SYGVNS. J gave up 8 bases and V 4 bases, and 7 bases lay outside the gene matches. There are 15 residues in the CDR3. DNA of the CDR3: TGTGCCAGCAGTGGGGAGAGGACAGGGGGAGAAAAACTGTTTTTT. It yields the protein CASSGERTGGEKLFF.

Here the CDR3 reads CASSLVGRGLDGYTF. Written as DNA, the CDR3 is TGTGCCAGCAGCTTAGTGGGCAGGGGGTTGGATGGCTACACCTTC. V is TRBV7-9 and J is TRBJ1-2; TRBD1 agrees at 7 bases. Germline trimming cut 1 base from V and 6 bases from J; bases unmatched to any gene: 8. Germline assignment: CDR1 SEHNR and CDR2 FQNEAQ (reference sequence). The CDR3 runs to 15 residues.

This chain uses TRBV7-9 with TRBJ1-2; D may be TRBD1 (6 bases). V lost 4 bases and J 6 bases, leaving 12 bases between the germline ends. Germline V gene sequence: CDR1 SEHNR, CDR2 FQNEAQ (reference sequence). This CDR3 comprises 13 residues. For the CDR3, the DNA is TGTGCCAGCAGCTCACAGGGTCTTGATGGCTACACCTTC. This gives the protein CASSSQGLDGYTF.

J is TRBJ1-1 and V is TRBV6-5, with 8 positions matching TRBD1. V trimming: 5 bases; J trimming: 2 bases; junction bases outside the gene matches: 1. This CDR3 spans 13 amino acids. CDR1 and CDR2 (germline): MNHEY, SVGAGI. This CDR3 reads CASSDRGNTEAFF. CDR3 nucleotides: TGTGCCAGCAGTGACAGGGGAAACACTGAAGCTTTCTTT.

J is TRBJ2-7 and V is TRBV30; D is possibly TRBD2 (5 bases). V lost 3 bases and J 6 bases, leaving 12 bases between the germline ends. The CDR3 sequence is 12 residues long. CDR1 and CDR2 (germline): GTSNPN, SVGIG (reference sequence). The CDR3 reads CAWSFRTLEQYF. The DNA for the CDR3 is TGTGCCTGGAGCTTTCGGACTCTCGAGCAGTACTTC.

V usage is TRBV28 and J usage is TRBJ2-5, with 7 nucleotides matching TRBD1. V lost 3 bases, J lost 4 bases, and 11 bases stayed unmatched. The length of the CDR3 is 16 residues. Germline CDR1 MDHEN, CDR2 SYDVKM. The CDR3 DNA is TGTGCCAGCAGTTTGATCGGGACAGTTAGTTTAGAGACCCAGTACTTC. The encoded protein is CASSLIGTVSLETQYF.

The V call is TRBV28, the J call TRBJ2-2; the D is unclear. CDR3 size: 15 residues. V was shortened by 2 bases and J by 2 bases, with 9 bases between the two germline ends. Germline-derived CDR1 and CDR2 are MDHEN and SYDVKM. In nucleotides, the CDR3 is TGTGCCAGCAGTTTAGGAGTAGGAAACACCGGGGAGCTGTTTTTT. Translating gives CASSLGVGNTGELFF.